The source of this T cell receptor beta chain is a study of T-cell reconstitution after alpha-beta-depleted transplantation in children. Study-level findings and limits: Roughly two months post-transplant, alpha-beta T cells reportedly originated from several hundred graft clones that had expanded. In some patients, recipient T cells and intrathymic progenitors surviving conditioning explained high day-60 diversity. One year post-transplant, T-cell counts and diversity were largely derived from T cells produced anew.

For TCRbeta, the library was prepared with unique molecular identifiers. One entry per CDR3 protein, called by TCRdb with MiXCR from the PCR reads. The table shows some 310,000 distinct CDR3 sequences, with about a quarter occurring only once. In this sample, this clonotype turned up a few times. Its antigen is currently unknown. Per the germline V gene, CDR1 is MNHEY and CDR2 is SMNVEV (reference sequence). The CDR3 contains 15 residues. V lost 0 bases and J 7 bases, leaving 15 bases between the germline ends. The chain combines TRBV27 with TRBJ1-2; D is perhaps TRBD1 (6 bases). The clonotype originates from a male patient aged 10-17 years who had a stem cell transplant for acute lymphoblastic leukemia, so the T cells may come from the graft donor. The source material was PBMCs, mostly from graft donor cells, sampled 180 days after TCRalphabeta/CD19-depleted stem cell transplant. CDR3 coding DNA: TGTGCCAGCAGTTTATCGGGCAGGGACACGGGTGGCTACACCTTC. This translates into CASSLSGRDTGGYTF.